The source of this TCR beta chain is a study of OX40 agonist ivuxolimab in advanced cancers. Assay used: immunoSEQ multiplex PCR; TCRdb lists only in-frame clones, some missing. This sample has over 15,000 clones; roughly three quarters occur once, and the top ten carry more than 35%. The CDR3 contains 14 residues. The V end lost 4 bases, the J end lost 4 bases, and 13 bases lay between the germline ends. CDR1 and CDR2 (germline): MNHEY, SVGAGI. The sequence derives from an adult with an advanced solid tumor such as melanoma, head and neck, liver or kidney cancer. The material was CD4+ or CD8+ T cells sorted from blood, obtained in a trial of the OX40 agonist ivuxolimab. The chain links TRBV6-5 to TRBJ1-2, with D tentatively TRBD1 (6 bases). The chain's CDR3 is CASSFLGGGYGYTF. CDR3 nucleotides: TGTGCCAGCAGTTTCCTCGGGGGCGGCTATGGCTACACCTTC.